The 31 T cell receptor beta chains below all came from one sample that was sequenced in a study of shared clonotypes between healthy human individuals. Here immunoSEQ multiplex PCR was the method, and the copy in TCRdb shows in-frame clones only, minus some. The table includes some 1,600,000 clones, approximately 98% detected once. The sequenced sample consisted of naive CD4+ T cells sorted from blood. The subset is: CD45RA+ positively selected. These TCRs come from a man younger than 45 in good health.

The V and J genes are TRBV5-1 and TRBJ2-5; D is undetermined. Germline values: CDR1 SGHRS, CDR2 YFSETQ. The CDR3 totals 13 residues. V was pared by 4 bases and J by 5 bases, with 12 bases between. In DNA, the CDR3 is TGCGCCAGCAGCGCCGGACCCCGGGAGACCCAGTACTTC. Protein: CASSAGPRETQYF.

The rearrangement uses TRBV6-6 and TRBJ2-5; 7 nucleotides agree with TRBD2. In germline, CDR1 is MNHNY, CDR2 SVGAGI (reference sequence). Unmatched junction bases numbered 9, after V lost 6 bases and J lost 5 bases. This CDR3 has 14 residues. The CDR3, as DNA: TGTGCCAGCAGAGTAGCGGGTTTAGGGGAGACCCAGTACTTC. Translating it yields CASRVAGLGETQYF.

The genes are TRBV5-4 and TRBJ2-5, with D possibly called TRBD1 or TRBD2 (5 bases each). The CDR3 sequence is 13 residues long. In germline, CDR1 is SGHNT, CDR2 YYREEE (reference sequence). The V gene lost 9 bases and the J gene lost 2 bases, with 14 bases spanning the gap. The CDR3 reads CATSRGPQETQYF. CDR3 nucleotide sequence: TGTGCCACCTCGAGGGGACCACAAGAGACCCAGTACTTC.

The chain couples TRBV6-5 to TRBJ1-2; no clear D gene. The germline CDR1 and CDR2 sequences are MNHEY and SVGAGI. Trimming cost V 7 bases and J 8 bases, with 14 bases left between them. The CDR3 sequence is 12 residues long. CDR3 DNA: TGTGCCAGCACGTCCGGATCAGAGGGCTACACCTTC. As protein: CASTSGSEGYTF.

The rearrangement uses TRBV9 and TRBJ1-2; 7 bases line up with TRBD1. Germline CDR1 and CDR2: SGDLS and YYNGEE. V was clipped by 0 bases and J by 5 bases; unmatched bases: 10. The CDR3 is made up of 16 amino acids. The CDR3 DNA reads as TGTGCCAGCAGCGTAGAAGGCAGGGGGTCTTTTTATGGCTACACCTTC. This codes for CASSVEGRGSFYGYTF.

CDR3 DNA: TGTGCCAGCAGCTACGGGAGCGCCCGACGGGGCTCCTACAATGAGCAGTTCTTC. Translated, it gives CASSYGSARRGSYNEQFF. The rearrangement uses TRBV11-2 and TRBJ2-1, with D tentatively TRBD2 (6 bases). CDR3 length: 18 residues. CDR1 SGHAT and CDR2 FQNNGV come from the germline V gene. V shed 4 bases and J shed 0 bases, with 19 bases lying between them.

The chain combines TRBV7-6 with TRBJ2-7; no reliable D call. V shed 1 base and J shed 1 base, with 5 bases lying between them. Germline-derived CDR1 and CDR2 are SGHVS and FNYEAQ. The CDR3 consists of 13 residues. The CDR3 DNA sequence: TGTGCCAGCAGCTTAGGGATGTCCTACGAGCAGTACTTC. Translated: CASSLGMSYEQYF.

V is TRBV21-1 and J is TRBJ2-7; the D call of TRBD1 is as the table states it, not checked on the DNA. TRBV21-1 is recorded as a pseudogene. The CDR3 is 15 amino acids. For the CDR3, the DNA is TGTGCCAGCAGCACCTGGGACAGGGACCCCTACGAGCAGTACTTC. Its translation: CASSTWDRDPYEQYF.

V and J are TRBV29-1 and TRBJ2-7; 14 bases align to TRBD2. The germline V gene has CDR1 SQVTM and CDR2 ANQGSEA. Trimming removed 5 bases from V and 5 bases from J; junction bases left unmatched: 11. The CDR3 covers 16 residues. This CDR3 is CSVRTSGRSFNDEQYF. The CDR3, as DNA: TGCAGCGTTCGGACTAGCGGGAGGTCCTTTAATGACGAGCAGTACTTC.

The chain combines TRBV15 with TRBJ2-1; TRBD1 agrees at 9 bases. J lost 3 bases, V lost 3 bases, and 3 bases had no gene match. Germline CDR1 reads LNHNV; CDR2 reads YYDKDF (reference sequence). This CDR3 has 15 amino acids. CDR3 nucleotide sequence: TGTGCCACCAGCAGGCGGGACAGGGACTACAATGAGCAGTTCTTC. This gives the protein CATSRRDRDYNEQFF.

In regard to this clone: A read error may produce the germline difference seen at one junction end. The chain is built from TRBV7-7 and TRBJ1-4; 7 bases map to TRBD1. CDR3 length: 14 amino acids. Germline CDR1 is SSHAT and CDR2 is FNYEAQ (reference sequence). Here the CDR3 reads CASSSDRVGGKLFF. As DNA, the CDR3 is TGTGCTAGCAGCTCCGACAGGGTGGGGGGAAAACTGTTTTTT.

The chain recombines TRBV5-1 with TRBJ2-1; 13 bases fit TRBD2. Per the germline V gene, CDR1 is SGHRS and CDR2 is YFSETQ. The CDR3 consists of 15 residues. The V gene end was trimmed by 3 bases and the J gene end by 10 bases; junction bases not matched to a gene: 7. The CDR3 region is CASSYGTSGTGEQFF. The CDR3 region has the DNA TGCGCCAGCAGCTACGGGACTAGCGGGACGGGCGAGCAGTTCTTC.

The V call is TRBV2, the J call TRBJ1-2; D gene uncertain. The CDR3 has 15 amino acids. Germline lookup yields CDR1 SNHLY and CDR2 FYNNEI. V shed 0 bases and J shed 5 bases, with 13 bases lying between them. The chain's CDR3 is CASSEAQWTAYGYTF. Here the CDR3 DNA reads TGTGCCAGCAGTGAAGCACAATGGACGGCATATGGCTACACCTTC.

The J gene is TRBJ2-1, the V gene TRBV5-1, with D possibly matching TRBD2 (6 bases). This CDR3 is built from 15 residues. Germline V gene lookup returns CDR1 SGHRS and CDR2 YFSETQ. Deletions cut 5 bases from V and 9 bases from J, with 21 bases between. CDR3 bases: TGCGCCAGCAGTATTTCCCGAGGGAGGATCAGTGAGCAGTTCTTC. Encoded protein: CASSISRGRISEQFF. The full variable domain, completed using reference TRBV5-1 and TRBJ2-1, is KAGVTQTPRYLIKTRGQQVTLSCSPISGHRSVSWYQQTPGQGLQFLFEYFSETQRNKGNFPGRFSGRQFSNSRSEMNVSTLELGDSALYLCASSISRGRISEQFFGPGTRLTVL.

This rearrangement joins TRBV27 to TRBJ2-4, with no clear D. V gave up 4 bases and J gave up 1 base, with 11 bases separating them. The CDR3 runs to 15 residues. From germline, CDR1 is MNHEY and CDR2 SMNVEV (reference sequence). CDR3 amino acids: CASSSVAIAKNIQYF. In nucleotides, the CDR3 is TGTGCCAGCAGTTCGGTAGCTATTGCCAAAAACATTCAGTACTTC.

This chain uses TRBV5-5 with TRBJ2-5; D not certain. In germline, CDR1 is SGHKS, CDR2 YYEKEE (reference sequence). Trimming stripped 4 bases from V and 1 base from J, with 17 bases between. The CDR3 runs 16 residues. As DNA, the CDR3 is TGTGCCAGCAGCCTAGGCTTGGTCGGCACCCAAGAGACCCAGTACTTC. Translating gives CASSLGLVGTQETQYF.

The V and J genes are TRBV28 and TRBJ2-7; no definite D call. The CDR3 has 12 amino acids. The ends were cut back, 6 bases at V and 3 bases at J, with 9 bases in the middle. The germline CDR1 and CDR2 sequences are MDHEN and SYDVKM. The CDR3, as DNA: TGTGCCAGCAGGGGAAGATACTACGAGCAGTACTTC. Amino acid sequence: CASRGRYYEQYF.

The rearrangement joins TRBV11-3 to TRBJ2-1; 10 nucleotides align to TRBD2. J gave up 4 bases and V 8 bases, and 8 bases lay outside the gene matches. CDR1 and CDR2 (germline): SGHNT, YENEEA. CDR3 length: 15 residues. CDR3 loop: CASPTIAGGYNEQFF. Here the CDR3 DNA reads TGTGCCAGCCCCACTATAGCGGGAGGTTACAATGAGCAGTTCTTC.

Regarding this clone: Other nucleotide sequences from this sample produce the same CDR3. The chain is built from TRBV9 and TRBJ2-3, with D perhaps TRBD1 (5 bases). The CDR3 runs 14 residues. Germline V CDR1 and CDR2: SGDLS, YYNGEE. Trimming left V 0 bases short and J 1 base short, with 6 bases between. This chain's CDR3 is CASSVEGGTDTQYF. The DNA of the CDR3 is TGTGCCAGCAGCGTAGAAGGGGGCACAGATACGCAGTATTTT. The variable domain in full, with the rest retrieved from reference TRBV9 and TRBJ2-3, is DSGVTQTPKHLITATGQRVTLRCSPRSGDLSVYWYQQSLDQGLQFLIQYYNGEERAKGNILERFSAQQFPDLHSELNLSSLELGDSALYFCASSVEGGTDTQYFGPGTRLTVL.

V gene TRBV19 combines with J gene TRBJ2-5; D possibly matches TRBD1 or TRBD2 (5 bases each). From germline, CDR1 is LNHDA and CDR2 SQIVND (reference sequence). V gave up 5 bases and J gave up 5 bases, with 12 bases separating them. The CDR3 is made up of 13 amino acids. The CDR3 DNA reads as TGTGCCAGTAGTGTCCTCTGGGGGGAGACCCAGTACTTC. Amino acid sequence: CASSVLWGETQYF.

The V call is TRBV4-3, the J call TRBJ2-7; 13 nucleotides line up with TRBD2. CDR3 length equals 15 residues. V shed 2 bases, J shed 12 bases, and the junction held 10 bases outside the gene matches. CDR1 is LGHNA, CDR2 YSLEER, per germline. CDR3 DNA: TGCGCCAGCAGCCAACGAGGACTAGCGGGAGTCGCCTGGTACTTC. This gives the protein CASSQRGLAGVAWYF.

About this clone itself: Other DNA sequences within the sample encode an identical CDR3. The V call is TRBV19, the J call TRBJ2-3, with 7 bases identical to TRBD2. V shed 8 bases and J 3 bases; nucleotides not matched to a gene: 11. The CDR3 is made up of 15 amino acids. The germline V gene encodes CDR1 LNHDA and CDR2 SQIVND (reference sequence). The CDR3 loop reads CASSRLAGVTDTQYF. The CDR3 DNA sequence: TGTGCCAGTTCGAGACTAGCTGGGGTTACAGATACGCAGTATTTT.

The gene calls are TRBV5-4 and TRBJ2-5, with D uncertain. The assigned J gene may be wrong: the sequence end matches TRBJ2-7 better. The CDR3 consists of 16 residues. Germline loops: CDR1 SGHNT, CDR2 YYREEE (reference sequence). The CDR3 nucleotides are TGTGCCAGCAGCGCCACTATCTCTAGTTTCCCCTACGAGCAGTACTTC. Amino acid sequence: CASSATISSFPYEQYF.

This clone has only one observation. The chain links TRBV7-2 to TRBJ2-1; D assignment may be TRBD1 or TRBD2 (5 bases each). V lost 5 bases, J lost 1 base, and 9 bases lay in between. Germline V gives CDR1 SGHTA, CDR2 FQGNSA. The CDR3 is 14 amino acids. The CDR3 here is CASSPEGSYNEQFF. In DNA form, the CDR3 reads TGTGCCAGCAGCCCAGAGGGGTCCTACAATGAGCAGTTCTTC.

On this clone: Other DNA sequences in the sample encode the same CDR3. The rearrangement links TRBV18 to TRBJ1-1, with D maybe TRBD1 (5 bases). The CDR3 is 14 amino acids. V lost 1 base and J lost 1, with 7 bases in between. CDR1 is KGHSH, CDR2 LQKENI, per germline. The CDR3 sequence is CASSPLDRNTEAFF. CDR3 nucleotide sequence: TGTGCCAGCTCACCACTAGACAGGAACACTGAAGCTTTCTTT.

The chain couples TRBV19 to TRBJ1-2; TRBD1 agrees at 7 bases. From germline, CDR1 is LNHDA and CDR2 SQIVND (reference sequence). The ends lost 4 bases at V and 3 bases at J; junction bases unmatched: 5. The CDR3 runs to 14 residues. The CDR3 sequence: CASSTQGDYYGYTF. In DNA, the CDR3 is TGTGCCAGTAGTACCCAGGGGGACTACTATGGCTACACCTTC.

This chain links TRBV9 with TRBJ2-7; 9 bases fit TRBD1. Germline CDR1 reads SGDLS; CDR2 reads YYNGEE. The ends lost 2 bases at V and 4 bases at J; junction bases unmatched: 7. This CDR3 spans 15 amino acids. The CDR3 region has the DNA TGTGCCAGCAGCGTGAGGGACAGGGATCGGTACGAGCAGTACTTC. Its protein product is CASSVRDRDRYEQYF.

J is TRBJ1-5 and V is TRBV28, with D perhaps matching TRBD1 (5 bases). The length of the CDR3 is 16 residues. Germline V gene sequence: CDR1 MDHEN, CDR2 SYDVKM. V was trimmed by 6 bases and J by 9 bases, leaving 24 bases between them. The CDR3 DNA is TGTGCCAGCAGCATCGGACACTCCCGTAATCAGTGGCCCCAGCATTTT. This sequence encodes CASSIGHSRNQWPQHF.

The V gene is TRBV7-8, the J gene TRBJ2-7; 9 nucleotides agree with TRBD1. Germline CDR1 reads SGHVS; CDR2 reads FQNEAQ. This CDR3 has 15 residues. J lost 7 bases, V lost 1 base, and 8 bases had no gene match. The CDR3, as DNA: TGTGCCAGCAGCTTAGGGGTAGGGGGGACAGGGGAGCAGTACTTC. This translates into CASSLGVGGTGEQYF.

The rearrangement uses TRBV6-5 and TRBJ2-2; a weak D match, TRBD1 (6 bases). Germline V gives CDR1 MNHEY, CDR2 SVGAGI. The V and J ends lost 6 bases and 1 base respectively, with 12 bases between them. The length of the CDR3 is 15 residues. In nucleotides, the CDR3 is TGTGCCAGCAGCCTCAAGGGGGTGAACACCGGGGAGCTGTTTTTT. Translating it yields CASSLKGVNTGELFF.

The V gene is TRBV7-8, the J gene TRBJ2-7; D might be TRBD1 or TRBD2, each matching 6 bases. Trimming removed 5 bases at V and 7 bases at J, with 15 bases between. Germline values: CDR1 SGHVS, CDR2 FQNEAQ. The CDR3 runs 13 residues. CDR3 sequence (DNA): TGTGCCAGCAGCATCACGGGGGCAGGAGAGCAGTACTTC. It yields the protein CASSITGAGEQYF.